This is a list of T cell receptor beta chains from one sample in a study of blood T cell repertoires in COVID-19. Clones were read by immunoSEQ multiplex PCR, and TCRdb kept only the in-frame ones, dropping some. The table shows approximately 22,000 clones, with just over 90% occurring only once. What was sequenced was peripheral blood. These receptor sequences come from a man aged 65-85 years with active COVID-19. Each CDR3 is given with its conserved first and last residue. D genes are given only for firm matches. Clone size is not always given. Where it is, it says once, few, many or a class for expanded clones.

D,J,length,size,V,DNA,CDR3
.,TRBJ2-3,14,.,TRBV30,TGTGCCTGGAGAGCTATCACTAGCACAGATACGCAGTATTTT,CAWRAITSTDTQYF
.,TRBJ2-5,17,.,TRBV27,TGTGCCAGCAGTTTCTATCGGGACACCTATGGTCAAGAGACCCAGTACTTC,CASSFYRDTYGQETQYF
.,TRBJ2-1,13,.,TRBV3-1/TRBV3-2,TGTGCCAGCAGCCTCCGACTAGTTAATGAGCAGTTCTTC,CASSLRLVNEQFF
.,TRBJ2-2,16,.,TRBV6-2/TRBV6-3,TGTGCCAGCAGTCTGGGCGACAGGGACTACACCGGGGAGCTGTTTTTT,CASSLGDRDYTGELFF
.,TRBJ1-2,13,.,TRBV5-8,TGTGCCAGCAGCTCATATCCCCAGTATGGCTACACCTTC,CASSSYPQYGYTF
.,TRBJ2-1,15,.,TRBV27,TGTGCCAGCAGCCATTATTCCGGGAATTACAATGAGCAGTTCTTC,CASSHYSGNYNEQFF
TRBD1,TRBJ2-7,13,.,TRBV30,TGTGCCTCCTCCGGGACAGAATCCTACGAGCAGTACTTC,CASSGTESYEQYF
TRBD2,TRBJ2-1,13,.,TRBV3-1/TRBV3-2,TGTGCCAGCAGCCAAGATCGGCTAGCGGGGCAGTTCTTC,CASSQDRLAGQFF
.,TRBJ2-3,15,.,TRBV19,TGTGCCAGCTCCCAGGGTGGCGCGGGCACAGATACGCAGTATTTT,CASSQGGAGTDTQYF
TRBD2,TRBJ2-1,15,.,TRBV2,TGTGCCAGCACCGGGACTAGCGGGATTTACAATGAGCAGTTCTTC,CASTGTSGIYNEQFF
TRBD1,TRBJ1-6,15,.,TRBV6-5,TGTGCCAGCAGTTACGTAAGGGACAGGGGTTCACCCCTCCACTTT,CASSYVRDRGSPLHF
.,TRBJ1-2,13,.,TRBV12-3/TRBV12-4,TGTGCCAGCAGCCCAGACAGGCTTCTCGGCTACACCTTC,CASSPDRLLGYTF
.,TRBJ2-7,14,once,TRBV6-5,TGTGCCAGCAGTTGGGGGAGGAGCTCCTACGAGCAGTACTTC,CASSWGRSSYEQYF
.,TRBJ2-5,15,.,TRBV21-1,TGTGCCAGCAGCAAAAACAGCGGGGGTCGAGAGACCCAGTACTTC,CASSKNSGGRETQYF
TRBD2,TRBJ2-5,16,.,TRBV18,TGTGCCAGCTCACCACTAGCGGGGGACCTACAAGAGACCCAGTACTTC,CASSPLAGDLQETQYF
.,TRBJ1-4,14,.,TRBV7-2,TGTGCCAGCAGCTTATCCCAGGGTGGGGAAAAACTGTTTTTT,CASSLSQGGEKLFF
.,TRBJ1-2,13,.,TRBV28,TGTGCCAGCAGTTTAGGTCAGTACTATGGCTACACCTTC,CASSLGQYYGYTF
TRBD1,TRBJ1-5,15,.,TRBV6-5,TGTGCCAGCAGCTTGGGGGGACAGTCCCATCAGCCCCAGCATTTT,CASSLGGQSHQPQHF
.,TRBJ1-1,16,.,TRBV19,TGTGCCAGTAGTATTCTTCCCTTTCCTGTGAGCACTGAAGCTTTCTTT,CASSILPFPVSTEAFF
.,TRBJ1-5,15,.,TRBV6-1,TGTACCAGCAGTGATGGGGACGGGGGGTATCAGCCCCAGCATTTT,CTSSDGDGGYQPQHF
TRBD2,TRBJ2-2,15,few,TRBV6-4,TGTGCCAGCAGCCCCCGAGCGGGAGGGCCCGGGGAGCTGTTTTTT,CASSPRAGGPGELFF
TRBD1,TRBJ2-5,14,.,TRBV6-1,TGTGCCAGCAGTGAGGACAGGGGGCAGGAGACCCAGTACTTC,CASSEDRGQETQYF
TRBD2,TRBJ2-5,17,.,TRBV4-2,TGTGCCAGCAGCCAAGACGGAGAGCGGGGGGTGAGAAAGACCCAGTACTTC,CASSQDGERGVRKTQYF
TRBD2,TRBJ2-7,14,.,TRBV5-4,TGTGCCAGCGGTACTAGCGGGGGGAGGGACGAGCAGTACTTC,CASGTSGGRDEQYF
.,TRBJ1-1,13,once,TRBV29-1,TGCAGCGTTCAATCGGGGGTGAACACTGAAGCTTTCTTT,CSVQSGVNTEAFF
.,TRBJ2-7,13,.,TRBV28,TGTGCCAGCAGTTTAACAGCACCCTACGAGCAGTACTTC,CASSLTAPYEQYF
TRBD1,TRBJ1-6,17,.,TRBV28,TGTGCCAGCAGTTTGTTCCGAGGACAGGGGCAAAATTCACCCCTCCACTTT,CASSLFRGQGQNSPLHF
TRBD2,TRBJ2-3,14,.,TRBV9,TGTGCCACCGGGAGGGGGGGGAGCACAGATACGCAGTATTTT,CATGRGGSTDTQYF
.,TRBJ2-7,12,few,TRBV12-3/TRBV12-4,TGTGCCAGCAGTCTACAGGGTTACGAGCAGTACTTC,CASSLQGYEQYF
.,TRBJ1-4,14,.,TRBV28,TGTGCCAGCAGTCTTGACAGCACTAATGAAAAACTGTTTTTT,CASSLDSTNEKLFF
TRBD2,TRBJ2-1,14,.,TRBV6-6,TGTGCCAGCAGCCGTGGAGCGGGGCGGGATGAGCAGTTCTTC,CASSRGAGRDEQFF
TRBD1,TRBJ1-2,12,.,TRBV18,TGTGCCAGCTCACTGGACAGGGGAGACGGCACCTTC,CASSLDRGDGTF
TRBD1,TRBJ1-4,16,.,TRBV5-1,TGCGCCAGCAGCTTCAGAAGACAGGGGCGGGATGAAAAACTGTTTTTT,CASSFRRQGRDEKLFF
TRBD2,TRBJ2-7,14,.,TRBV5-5,TGTGCCAGCAGCTTGGCTAGCGGGGACTACGAGCAGTACTTC,CASSLASGDYEQYF
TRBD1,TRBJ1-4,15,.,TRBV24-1,TGTGCCACCAGTGATTCGACAGGGGCTTACGAAAAACTGTTTTTT,CATSDSTGAYEKLFF
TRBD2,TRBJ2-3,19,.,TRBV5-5,TGTGCCAGCAGCTTGGGTGGCGGGGCTCGACTAGCGGGAGGGGATACGCAGTATTTT,CASSLGGGARLAGGDTQYF
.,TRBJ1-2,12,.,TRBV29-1,TGCAGCGTTGGGGGGGGCGAGTTTGGCTACACCTTC,CSVGGGEFGYTF
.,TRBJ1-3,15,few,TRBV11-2,TGTGCCAGCAGCCAGGGGACAATTTCTGGAAACACCATATATTTT,CASSQGTISGNTIYF
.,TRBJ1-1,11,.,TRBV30,TGTGCCTGGACCGGAAGAAGGGGAGCTTTCTTT,CAWTGRRGAFF
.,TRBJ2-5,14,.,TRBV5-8,TGTGCCAGCACCCGTTGGGGGGGCACAGAGACCCAGTACTTC,CASTRWGGTETQYF
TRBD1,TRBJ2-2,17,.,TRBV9,TGTGCCAGCAGCGGGATCTTTGGACAGGAGAACACCGGGGAGCTGTTTTTT,CASSGIFGQENTGELFF
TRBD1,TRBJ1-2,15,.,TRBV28,TGTGCCAGCAGTCCGAATCGACAGGGGAGGTATGGCTACACCTTC,CASSPNRQGRYGYTF
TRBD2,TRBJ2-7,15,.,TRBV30,TGTGCCTGGAGTTTTCGGGGGGGACCCTCCTACGAGCAGTACTTC,CAWSFRGGPSYEQYF
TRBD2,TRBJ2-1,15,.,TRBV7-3,TGTGCCAGCAGCCCACGCGGGGGGGCCGTTAATGAGCAGTTCTTC,CASSPRGGAVNEQFF
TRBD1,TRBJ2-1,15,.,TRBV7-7,TGTGCTAGCAGCCCGCGACAGGGCAAGGACAATGAGCAGTTCTTC,CASSPRQGKDNEQFF
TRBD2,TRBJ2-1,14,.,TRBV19,TGTGCCAGTGGACCCTGGGGAGGGCACAATGAGCAGTTCTTC,CASGPWGGHNEQFF
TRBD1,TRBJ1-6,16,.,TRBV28,TGTGCCAGCAGTAACCGGGACAGGGGATATAATTCACCCCTCCACTTT,CASSNRDRGYNSPLHF
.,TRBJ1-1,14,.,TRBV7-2,TGTGCCAGCAGCTTAGTAGGGGCCGACACTGAAGCTTTCTTT,CASSLVGADTEAFF
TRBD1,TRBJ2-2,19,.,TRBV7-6,TGTGCCAGCAGCTTAGATAAATCCCGACAGGGCGCGAACACCGGGGAGCTGTTTTTT,CASSLDKSRQGANTGELFF
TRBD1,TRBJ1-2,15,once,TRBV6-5,TGTGCCAGCAGTTACTCTGGGACAGGGGGGTATGGCTACACCTTC,CASSYSGTGGYGYTF
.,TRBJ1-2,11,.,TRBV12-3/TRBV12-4,TGTGCCAGCAGTTTAGTGAACAAGTATTTCTTC,CASSLVNKYFF
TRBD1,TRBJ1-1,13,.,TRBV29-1,TGCAGCGGGACAGGGACGATGAACACTGAAGCTTTCTTT,CSGTGTMNTEAFF
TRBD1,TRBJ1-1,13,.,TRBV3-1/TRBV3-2,TGTGCCAGCAGCCGGGGACAGGGGGACCGAGCTTTCTTT,CASSRGQGDRAFF
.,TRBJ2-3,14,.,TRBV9,TGTGCCAGCAGCCCGGGGGACGACAGAGGTACGCAGTATTTT,CASSPGDDRGTQYF
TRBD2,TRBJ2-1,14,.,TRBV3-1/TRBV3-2,TGTGCCAGCAAGACGGGACTAGCGGCGAATGAGCAGTTCTTC,CASKTGLAANEQFF
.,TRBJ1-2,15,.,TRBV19,TGTGCCAGTAGTATAGAGGGCCACCCCAGGGGTGGCTACACCTTC,CASSIEGHPRGGYTF
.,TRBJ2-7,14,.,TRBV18,TGTGCCAGCTCTCCGGGACTCCTACCCTACGAGCAGTACTTC,CASSPGLLPYEQYF
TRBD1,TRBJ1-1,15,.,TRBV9,TGTGCCAGCAGCGCCACGCCGGGACAGAATACTGAAGCTTTCTTT,CASSATPGQNTEAFF
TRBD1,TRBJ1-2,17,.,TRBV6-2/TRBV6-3,TGTGCCAGCAGTCCCGGCTTAGGACAGGGCGGCGACTATGGCTACACCTTC,CASSPGLGQGGDYGYTF